The 4 T cell receptor beta chains given below trace back to one sample, sequenced in a study of shared clonotypes between healthy human individuals. Clones were sequenced by immunoSEQ multiplex PCR, and TCRdb holds only the in-frame ones, with some missing. The data hold over 300,000 clones, with roughly 91% observed a single time. The sequencing input was memory CD8+ T cells sorted from blood. Subset reported: CD45RO+ cells pooled with CCR7-negative TemRA cells. These receptors all come from a man between 18 and 35 years old in good health.

The chain carries TRBV30 and TRBJ2-3; 14 positions agree with TRBD2. Germline CDR1 GTSNPN, CDR2 SVGIG (reference sequence). V lost 3 bases, J lost 5 bases, and 13 bases stayed unmatched. The CDR3 consists of 18 residues. DNA of the CDR3: TGTGCCTGGAGGGCCGGGACTAGCGGGAGTTTAGCGGGAGATACGCAGTATTTT. Translated, it gives CAWRAGTSGSLAGDTQYF.

The chain is built from TRBV4-1 and TRBJ2-7; D is ambiguous. Germline assignment: CDR1 MGHRA and CDR2 YSYEKL. The CDR3 sequence is 15 residues long. The V end was cut by 4 bases, the J end by 2 bases, with 15 bases between. The CDR3 reads CASSLRLSDTYEQYF. The DNA for the CDR3 is TGCGCCAGCAGCCTGCGCCTATCAGATACCTACGAGCAGTACTTC.

V gene TRBV9 combines with J gene TRBJ2-2, with 10 bases identical to TRBD2. This CDR3 region has 15 residues. The germline V gene encodes CDR1 SGDLS and CDR2 YYNGEE. V gave up 3 bases and J gave up 7 bases; unmatched junction bases: 6. CDR3 protein: CASSALAGEGGELFF. The CDR3 nucleotides read TGTGCCAGCAGCGCTCTAGCGGGAGAGGGCGGGGAGCTGTTTTTT.

The J gene is TRBJ1-2, the V gene TRBV2, with D uncertain. CDR3 length: 16 residues. CDR1 SNHLY and CDR2 FYNNEI come from the germline V gene. Trimming cost V 2 bases and J 2 bases, with 15 bases left between them. For the CDR3, the DNA is TGTGCCAGCAGTGAAACTTATACGGGAGTAAACTATGGCTACACCTTC. Translation: CASSETYTGVNYGYTF.